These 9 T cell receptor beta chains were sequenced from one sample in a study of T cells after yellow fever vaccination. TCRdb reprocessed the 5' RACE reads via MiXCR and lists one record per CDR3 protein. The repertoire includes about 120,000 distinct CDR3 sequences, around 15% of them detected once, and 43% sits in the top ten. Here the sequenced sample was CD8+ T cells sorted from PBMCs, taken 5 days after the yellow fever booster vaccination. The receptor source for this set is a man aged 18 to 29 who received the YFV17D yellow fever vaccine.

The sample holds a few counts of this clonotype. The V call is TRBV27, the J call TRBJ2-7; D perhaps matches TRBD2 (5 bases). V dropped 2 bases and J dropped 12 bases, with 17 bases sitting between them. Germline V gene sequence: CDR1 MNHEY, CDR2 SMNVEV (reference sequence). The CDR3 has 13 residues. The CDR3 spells CASSLSGSHAGYF. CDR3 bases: TGTGCCAGCAGTTTAAGTGGGAGCCATGCCGGGTACTTC.

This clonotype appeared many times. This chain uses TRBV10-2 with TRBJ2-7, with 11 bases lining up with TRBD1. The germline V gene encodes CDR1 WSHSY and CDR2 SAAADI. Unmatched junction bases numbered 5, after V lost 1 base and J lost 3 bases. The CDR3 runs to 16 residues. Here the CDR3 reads CASSEFRDRGVYEQYV. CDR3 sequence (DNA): TGCGCCAGCAGTGAGTTCCGGGACAGGGGGGTCTACGAGCAGTACGTC.

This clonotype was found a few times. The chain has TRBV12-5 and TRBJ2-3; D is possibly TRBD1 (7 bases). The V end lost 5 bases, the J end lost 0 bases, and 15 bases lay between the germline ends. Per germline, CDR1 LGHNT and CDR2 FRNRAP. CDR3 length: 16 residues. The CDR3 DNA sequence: TGTGCTAGTGGTCGCGGGACAGCCACTAGCACAGATACGCAGTATTTT. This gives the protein CASGRGTATSTDTQYF.

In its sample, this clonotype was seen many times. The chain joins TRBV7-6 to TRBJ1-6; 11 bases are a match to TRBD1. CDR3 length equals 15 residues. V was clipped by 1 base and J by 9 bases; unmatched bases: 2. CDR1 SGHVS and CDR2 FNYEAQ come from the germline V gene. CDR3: CASSLGGTGGSPLHF. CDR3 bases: TGTGCCAGCAGCTTAGGAGGGACAGGGGGTTCACCCCTCCACTTT.

CDR3 coding DNA: TGTGCCACCAGTGATTTGCAAGGGGACACAGATACGCAGTATTTT. It yields the protein CATSDLQGDTDTQYF. This rearrangement joins TRBV24-1 to TRBJ2-3; tentatively, D is TRBD1 (5 bases). CDR1 and CDR2 (germline): KGHDR, SFDVKD. The CDR3 is 15 residues long. V lost 0 bases, J lost 2 bases, and 8 bases lay in between.

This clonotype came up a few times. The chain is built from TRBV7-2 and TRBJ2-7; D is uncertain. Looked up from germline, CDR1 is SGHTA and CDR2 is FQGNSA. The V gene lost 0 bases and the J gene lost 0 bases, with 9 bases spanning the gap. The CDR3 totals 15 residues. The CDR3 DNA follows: TGTGCCAGCAGCTTAGCCGGTCGGAGCTCCTACGAGCAGTACTTC. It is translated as CASSLAGRSSYEQYF.

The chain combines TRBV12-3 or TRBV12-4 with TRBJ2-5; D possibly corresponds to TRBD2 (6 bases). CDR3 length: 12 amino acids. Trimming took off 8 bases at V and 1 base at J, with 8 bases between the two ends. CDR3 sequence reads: CASGGTQETQYF. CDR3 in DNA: TGTGCCAGCGGGGGGACCCAAGAGACCCAGTACTTC.

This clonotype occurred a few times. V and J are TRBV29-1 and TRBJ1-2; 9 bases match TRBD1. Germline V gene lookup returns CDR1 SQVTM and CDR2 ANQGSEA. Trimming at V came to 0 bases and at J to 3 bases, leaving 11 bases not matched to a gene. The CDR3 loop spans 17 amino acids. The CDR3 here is CSVEDDFPGQGHYGYTF. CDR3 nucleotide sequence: TGCAGCGTTGAAGACGATTTCCCGGGACAGGGACACTATGGCTACACCTTC.

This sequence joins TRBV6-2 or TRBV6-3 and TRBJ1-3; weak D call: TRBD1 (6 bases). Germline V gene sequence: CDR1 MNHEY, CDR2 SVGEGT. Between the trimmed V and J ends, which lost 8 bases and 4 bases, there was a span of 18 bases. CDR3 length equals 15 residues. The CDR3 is CASEPRRGLGNTIYF. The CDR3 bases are TGTGCCAGCGAACCCCGACGGGGGCTCGGAAACACCATATATTTT.